Here is one T cell receptor beta chain with its context. Its antigen is not known. Amplification used 60 V beta primers and 13 J beta primers. Data came from immunoSEQ multiplex PCR; TCRdb stores just in-frame clones and leaves some out. The repertoire holds over 55,000 clones, with 81% as singletons. The CDR3 loop spans 12 amino acids. Between the trimmed V and J ends, which lost 0 bases and 4 bases, there was a span of 3 bases. Per germline, CDR1 SGHRS and CDR2 YFSETQ. These data belong to a study of glioma-infiltrating T cells after dendritic cell vaccination. Overall study context: Autologous tumor lysate-pulsed dendritic cell vaccination was given between the early 2000s and the early 2010s. Study-level points and caveats: Patients with more pretreatment TILs had longer time to progression and survival.

Patients had residual fresh-frozen tumor tissue and more than two years of survival data. Sequenced material: blood, taken before dendritic cell vaccination. The TCR comes from a human donor with glioblastoma. J is TRBJ2-3 and V is TRBV5-1; D is unresolved. In DNA, the CDR3 is TGCGCCAGCAGCTTGGCCGCAGATACGCAGTATTTT. Translating gives CASSLAADTQYF.